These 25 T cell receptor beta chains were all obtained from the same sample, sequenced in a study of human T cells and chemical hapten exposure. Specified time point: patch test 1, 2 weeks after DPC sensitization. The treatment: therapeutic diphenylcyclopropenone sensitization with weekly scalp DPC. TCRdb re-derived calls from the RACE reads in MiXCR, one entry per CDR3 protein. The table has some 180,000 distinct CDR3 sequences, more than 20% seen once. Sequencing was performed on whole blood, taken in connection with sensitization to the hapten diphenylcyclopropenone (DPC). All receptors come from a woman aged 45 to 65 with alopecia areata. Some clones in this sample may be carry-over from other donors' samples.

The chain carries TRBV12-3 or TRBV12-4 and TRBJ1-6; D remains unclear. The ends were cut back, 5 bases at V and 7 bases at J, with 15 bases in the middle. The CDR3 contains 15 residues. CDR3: CASSLAGRNNSPLHF. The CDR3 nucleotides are TGTGCCAGCAGTCTGGCGGGGAGGAACAATTCACCCCTCCACTTT.

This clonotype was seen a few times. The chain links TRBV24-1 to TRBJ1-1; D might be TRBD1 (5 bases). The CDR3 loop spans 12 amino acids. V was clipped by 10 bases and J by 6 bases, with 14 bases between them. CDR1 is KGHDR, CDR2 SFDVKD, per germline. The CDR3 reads CATKGDGPEAFF. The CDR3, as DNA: TGTGCCACGAAAGGGGACGGACCTGAAGCTTTCTTT.

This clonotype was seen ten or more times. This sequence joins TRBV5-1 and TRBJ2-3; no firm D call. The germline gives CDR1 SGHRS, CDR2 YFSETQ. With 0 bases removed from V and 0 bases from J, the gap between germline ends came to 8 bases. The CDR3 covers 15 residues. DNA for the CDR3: TGCGCCAGCAGCTTGGAACATGCTAGCACAGATACGCAGTATTTT. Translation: CASSLEHASTDTQYF.

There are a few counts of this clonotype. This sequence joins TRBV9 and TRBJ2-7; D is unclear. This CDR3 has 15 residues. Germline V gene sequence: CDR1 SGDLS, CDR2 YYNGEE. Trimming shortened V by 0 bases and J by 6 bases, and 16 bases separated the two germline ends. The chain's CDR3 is CASSVGPRRNVEQYF. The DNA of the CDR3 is TGTGCCAGCAGCGTAGGGCCACGGCGAAACGTCGAGCAGTACTTC.

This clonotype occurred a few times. The DNA for the CDR3 is TGCGCCAGCAGCTTGGCCGTAGCGGGAGGGCACGAGACCCAGTACTTC. It translates to CASSLAVAGGHETQYF. V and J are TRBV5-1 and TRBJ2-5; 11 bases are a match to TRBD2. V dropped 0 bases and J dropped 5; count of bases not matched to a gene: 6. The germline CDR1 and CDR2 sequences are SGHRS and YFSETQ. The CDR3 loop spans 16 amino acids.

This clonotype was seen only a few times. CDR3 DNA: TGTGCCAGCAGAGTTGGAGGGGGAAGTACGAATGAGCAGTTCTTC. Translation: CASRVGGGSTNEQFF. The chain has TRBV2 and TRBJ2-1, with D possibly being TRBD1 or TRBD2 (6 bases each). This CDR3 contains 15 residues. The germline V gene has CDR1 SNHLY and CDR2 FYNNEI. V lost 6 bases and J 7 bases, leaving 19 bases between the germline ends. Full variable domain (outside the CDR3, taken from reference TRBV2 and TRBJ2-1): EPEVTQTPSHQVTQMGQEVILRCVPISNHLYFYWYRQILGQKVEFLVSFYNNEISEKSEIFDDQFSVERPDGSNFTLKIRSTKLEDSAMYFCASRVGGGSTNEQFFGPGTRLTVL.

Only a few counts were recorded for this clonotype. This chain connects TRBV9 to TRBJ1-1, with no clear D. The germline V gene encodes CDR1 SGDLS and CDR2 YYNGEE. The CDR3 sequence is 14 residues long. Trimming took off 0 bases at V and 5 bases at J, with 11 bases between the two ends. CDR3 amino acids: CASSVGGFNTEAFF. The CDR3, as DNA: TGTGCCAGCAGCGTAGGAGGGTTCAATACTGAAGCTTTCTTT.

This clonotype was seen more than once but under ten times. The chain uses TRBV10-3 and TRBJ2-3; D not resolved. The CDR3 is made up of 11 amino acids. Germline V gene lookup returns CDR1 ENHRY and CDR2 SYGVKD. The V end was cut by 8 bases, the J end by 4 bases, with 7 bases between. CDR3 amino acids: CAIRWADTQYF. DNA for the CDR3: TGTGCCATCCGGTGGGCAGATACGCAGTATTTT.

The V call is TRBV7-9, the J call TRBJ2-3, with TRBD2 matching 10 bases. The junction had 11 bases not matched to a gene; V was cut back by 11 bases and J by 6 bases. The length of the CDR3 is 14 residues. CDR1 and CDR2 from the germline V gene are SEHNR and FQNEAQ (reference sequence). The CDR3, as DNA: TGTGCCCTAGGGGCTAGCGGGAGAACTGATACGCAGTATTTT. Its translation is CALGASGRTDTQYF. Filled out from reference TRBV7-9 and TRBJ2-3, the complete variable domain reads DTGVSQNPRHKITKRGQNVTFRCDPISEHNRLYWYRQTLGQGPEFLTYFQNEAQLEKSRLLSDRFSAERPKGSFSTLEIQRTEQGDSAMYLCALGASGRTDTQYFGPGTRLTVL.

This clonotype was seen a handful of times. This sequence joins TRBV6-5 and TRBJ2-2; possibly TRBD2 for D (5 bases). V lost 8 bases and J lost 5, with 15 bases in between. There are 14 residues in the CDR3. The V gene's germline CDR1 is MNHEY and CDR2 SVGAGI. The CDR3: CASSWVRTTGELFF. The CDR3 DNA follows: TGTGCCAGCTCTTGGGTCCGGACTACCGGGGAGCTGTTTTTT.

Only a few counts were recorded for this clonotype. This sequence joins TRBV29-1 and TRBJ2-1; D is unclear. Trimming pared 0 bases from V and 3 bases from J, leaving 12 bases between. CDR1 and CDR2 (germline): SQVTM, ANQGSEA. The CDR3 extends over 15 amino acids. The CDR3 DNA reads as TGCAGCGTTGAAGATTTAGATGGGCTCTACAATGAGCAGTTCTTC. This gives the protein CSVEDLDGLYNEQFF.

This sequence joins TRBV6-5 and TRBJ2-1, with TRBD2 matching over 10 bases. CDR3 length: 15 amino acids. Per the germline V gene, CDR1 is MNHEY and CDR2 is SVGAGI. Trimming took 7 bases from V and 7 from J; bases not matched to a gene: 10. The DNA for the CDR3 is TGTGCCAGCAATAGCGGACTAGCGGAACCTAATGAGCAGTTCTTC. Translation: CASNSGLAEPNEQFF.

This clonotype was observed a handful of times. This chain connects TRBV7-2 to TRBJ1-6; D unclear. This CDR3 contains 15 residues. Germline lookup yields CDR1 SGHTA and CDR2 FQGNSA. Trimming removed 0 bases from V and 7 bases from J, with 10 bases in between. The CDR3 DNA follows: TGTGCCAGCAGCTTAGCACTAGGGAGCAATTCACCCCTCCACTTT. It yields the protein CASSLALGSNSPLHF.

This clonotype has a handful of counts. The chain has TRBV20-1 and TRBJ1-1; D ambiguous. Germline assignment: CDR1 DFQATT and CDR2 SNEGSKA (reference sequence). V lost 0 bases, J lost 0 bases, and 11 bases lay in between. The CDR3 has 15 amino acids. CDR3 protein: CSARDLGLMNTEAFF. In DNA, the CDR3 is TGCAGTGCTAGAGATCTGGGCCTTATGAACACTGAAGCTTTCTTT.

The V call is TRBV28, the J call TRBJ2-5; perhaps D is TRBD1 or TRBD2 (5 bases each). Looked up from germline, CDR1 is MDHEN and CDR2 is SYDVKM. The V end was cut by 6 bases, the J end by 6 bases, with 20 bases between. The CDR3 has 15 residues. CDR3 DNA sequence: TGTGCCAGCAGACGGGGACCAGTCGAATGGAAGACCCAGTACTTC. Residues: CASRRGPVEWKTQYF.

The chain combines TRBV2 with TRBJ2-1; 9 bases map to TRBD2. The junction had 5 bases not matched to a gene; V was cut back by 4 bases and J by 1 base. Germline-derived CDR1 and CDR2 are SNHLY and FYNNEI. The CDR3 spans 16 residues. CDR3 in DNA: TGTGCCAGCAGTGGGATGGGACTAGCTTCCTACAATGAGCAGTTCTTC. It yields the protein CASSGMGLASYNEQFF.

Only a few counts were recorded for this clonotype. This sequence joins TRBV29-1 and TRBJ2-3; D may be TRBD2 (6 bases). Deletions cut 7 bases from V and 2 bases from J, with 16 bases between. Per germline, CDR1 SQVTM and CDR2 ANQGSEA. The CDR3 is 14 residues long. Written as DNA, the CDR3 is TGCAGCGGCGGACCGGGACTCATCACAGATACGCAGTATTTT. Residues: CSGGPGLITDTQYF.

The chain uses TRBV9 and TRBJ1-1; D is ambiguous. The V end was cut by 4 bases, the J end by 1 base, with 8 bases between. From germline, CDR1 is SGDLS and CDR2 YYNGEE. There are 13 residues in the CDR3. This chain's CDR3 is CASSSSGNTEAFF. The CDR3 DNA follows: TGTGCCAGCAGCTCCTCCGGGAACACTGAAGCTTTCTTT.

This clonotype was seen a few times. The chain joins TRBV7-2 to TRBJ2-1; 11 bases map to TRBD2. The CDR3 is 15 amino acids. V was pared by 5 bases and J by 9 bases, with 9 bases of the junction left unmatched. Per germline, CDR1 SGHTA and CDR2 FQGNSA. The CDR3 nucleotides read TGTGCCAGCAGCGTGGATAGCGGGAGGGATTCTGAGCAGTTCTTC. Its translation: CASSVDSGRDSEQFF.

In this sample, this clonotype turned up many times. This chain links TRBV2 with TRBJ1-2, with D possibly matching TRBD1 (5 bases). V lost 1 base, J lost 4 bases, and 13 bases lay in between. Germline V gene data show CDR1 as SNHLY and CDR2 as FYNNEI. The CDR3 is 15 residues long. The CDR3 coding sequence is TGTGCCAGCAGTGAAGAGGGACCCGGTCCCTATGGCTACACCTTC. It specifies CASSEEGPGPYGYTF.

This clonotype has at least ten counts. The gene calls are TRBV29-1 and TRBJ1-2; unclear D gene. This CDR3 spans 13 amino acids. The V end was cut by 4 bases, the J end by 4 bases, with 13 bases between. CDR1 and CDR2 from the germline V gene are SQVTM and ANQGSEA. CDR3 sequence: CSVVVPGFYGYTF. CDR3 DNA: TGCAGCGTTGTTGTTCCAGGCTTCTATGGCTACACCTTC.

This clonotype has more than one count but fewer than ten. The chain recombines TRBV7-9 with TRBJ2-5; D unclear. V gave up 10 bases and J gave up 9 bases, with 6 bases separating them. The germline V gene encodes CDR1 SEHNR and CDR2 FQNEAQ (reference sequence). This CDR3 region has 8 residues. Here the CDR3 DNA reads TGTGCCACCGTGGCCCAGTACTTC. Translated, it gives CATVAQYF.

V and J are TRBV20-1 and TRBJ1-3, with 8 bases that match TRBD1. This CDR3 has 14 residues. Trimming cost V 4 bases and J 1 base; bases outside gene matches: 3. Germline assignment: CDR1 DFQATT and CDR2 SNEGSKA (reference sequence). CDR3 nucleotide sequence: TGCAGTGCTACTCAGGGGGCGTCTGGAAACACCATATATTTT. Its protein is CSATQGASGNTIYF.

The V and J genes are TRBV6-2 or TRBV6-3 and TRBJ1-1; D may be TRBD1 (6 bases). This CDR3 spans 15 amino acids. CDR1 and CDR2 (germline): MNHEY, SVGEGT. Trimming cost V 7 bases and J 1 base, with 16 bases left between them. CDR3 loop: CASTLVGAPNTEAFF. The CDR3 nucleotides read TGTGCCAGCACCCTGGTGGGGGCCCCGAACACTGAAGCTTTCTTT.

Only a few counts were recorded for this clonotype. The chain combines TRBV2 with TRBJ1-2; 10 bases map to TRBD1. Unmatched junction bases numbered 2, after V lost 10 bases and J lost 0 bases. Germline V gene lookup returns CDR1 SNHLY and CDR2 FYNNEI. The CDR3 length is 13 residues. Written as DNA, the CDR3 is TGTGCCATCGACAGGGGGCCTAACTATGGCTACACCTTC. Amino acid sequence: CAIDRGPNYGYTF.